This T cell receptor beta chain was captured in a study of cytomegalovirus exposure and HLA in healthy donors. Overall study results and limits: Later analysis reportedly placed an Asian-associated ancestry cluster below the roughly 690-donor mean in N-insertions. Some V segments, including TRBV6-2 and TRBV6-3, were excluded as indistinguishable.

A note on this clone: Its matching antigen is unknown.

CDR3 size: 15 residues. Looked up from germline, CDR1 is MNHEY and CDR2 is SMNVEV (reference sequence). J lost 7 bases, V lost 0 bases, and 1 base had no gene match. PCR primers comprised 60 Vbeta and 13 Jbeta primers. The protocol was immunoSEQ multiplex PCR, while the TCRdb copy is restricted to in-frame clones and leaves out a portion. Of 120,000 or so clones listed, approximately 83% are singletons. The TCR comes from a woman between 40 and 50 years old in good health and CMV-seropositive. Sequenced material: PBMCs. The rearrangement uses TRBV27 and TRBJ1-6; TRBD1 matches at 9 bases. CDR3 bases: TGTGCCAGCAGTTTATCCGGACAGGGGAATTCACCCCTCCACTTT. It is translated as CASSLSGQGNSPLHF.